The 18 T cell receptor beta chains in this list originate from one sample, sequenced in a study of OX40 agonist ivuxolimab in advanced cancers. Library construction relied on the immunoSEQ multiplex PCR assay. As stored in TCRdb, this immuneACCESS dataset retains in-frame rearrangements with V and J assigned. A fraction of the clones does not appear; measured against another copy, unresolved V genes explain less than half of the discrepancy, and the remainder lacks a known reason. The sample table shows 75,000 to 80,000 clones, and around four fifths are seen once. The ten biggest clones cover under 2% of the sample. The sequencing used CD4+ or CD8+ T cells sorted from blood, collected in a trial of the OX40 agonist ivuxolimab. The receptors here all came from an adult with an advanced solid tumor such as melanoma, head and neck, liver or kidney cancer.

The chain joins TRBV7-3 to TRBJ2-3; D call uncertain. V gave up 0 bases and J gave up 4 bases, with 8 bases separating them. This CDR3 is 14 amino acids long. CDR1 and CDR2 (germline): SGHTA, FQGTGA. For the CDR3, the DNA is TGTGCCAGCAGCTTAACTGCTCTCCCAGATACGCAGTATTTT. It yields the protein CASSLTALPDTQYF.

CDR3 in amino acids: CASSPASRAYEQYF. DNA for the CDR3: TGCGCCAGCAGTCCCGCCTCAAGGGCCTACGAGCAGTACTTC. The gene calls are TRBV5-1 and TRBJ2-7; D is undetermined. Per the germline V gene, CDR1 is SGHRS and CDR2 is YFSETQ. This CDR3 region has 14 residues. V dropped 5 bases and J dropped 2 bases, with 14 bases sitting between them.

This chain joins TRBV7-8 and TRBJ2-7, with 7 bases matching TRBD2. V gave up 8 bases and J gave up 2 bases; unmatched junction bases: 6. The CDR3 extends over 13 amino acids. CDR1 SGHVS and CDR2 FQNEAQ come from the germline V gene. In DNA form, the CDR3 reads TGTGCCAGCGGGGGGAGGGCGCCCTACGAGCAGTACTTC. This gives the protein CASGGRAPYEQYF.

The chain couples TRBV6-5 to TRBJ2-7; D is perhaps TRBD1 (5 bases). The CDR3 sequence is 15 residues long. V was trimmed by 5 bases and J by 0 bases, leaving 14 bases between them. CDR1 and CDR2 from the germline V gene are MNHEY and SVGAGI. The CDR3 region is CASSTLRQFSYEQYF. In DNA form, the CDR3 reads TGTGCCAGCAGTACCCTACGACAGTTCTCCTACGAGCAGTACTTC.

The J gene is TRBJ2-5, the V gene TRBV29-1; 7 bases are shared with TRBD2. J lost 5 bases, V lost 4 bases, and 10 bases had no gene match. The germline gives CDR1 SQVTM, CDR2 ANQGSEA. The CDR3 consists of 14 residues. CDR3 sequence: CSVAGGIMGETQYF. The CDR3 DNA follows: TGCAGCGTTGCCGGGGGGATAATGGGTGAGACCCAGTACTTC. Full variable domain (missing parts from reference TRBV29-1 and TRBJ2-5): SAVISQKPSRDICQRGTSLTIQCQVDSQVTMMFWYRQQPGQSLTLIATANQGSEATYESGFVIDKFPISRPNLTFSTLTVSNMSPEDSSIYLCSVAGGIMGETQYFGPGTRLLVL.

J is TRBJ1-1 and V is TRBV18; D is perhaps TRBD1 (6 bases). V lost 5 bases and J lost 1, with 8 bases in between. Germline V gene data show CDR1 as KGHSH and CDR2 as LQKENI. This CDR3 has 13 amino acids. The CDR3 spells CASSADRNTEAFF. CDR3 bases: TGTGCCAGCTCAGCGGACAGGAACACTGAAGCTTTCTTT.

The rearrangement links TRBV28 to TRBJ1-1; D might be TRBD1 (5 bases). V shed 5 bases and J shed 0 bases, with 13 bases lying between them. CDR1 and CDR2 (germline): MDHEN, SYDVKM. The CDR3 runs 15 residues. The CDR3 region is CASSPPAGLNTEAFF. DNA of the CDR3: TGTGCCAGCAGTCCCCCTGCAGGGCTGAACACTGAAGCTTTCTTT.

V usage is TRBV27 and J usage is TRBJ2-2; D possibly uses TRBD1 or TRBD2 (5 bases each). In germline, CDR1 is MNHEY, CDR2 SMNVEV (reference sequence). V was pared by 2 bases and J by 6 bases, with 10 bases between. The CDR3 covers 14 residues. CDR3 protein: CASSLRGGPGELFF. Here the CDR3 DNA reads TGTGCCAGCAGTTTACGGGGCGGGCCCGGGGAGCTGTTTTTT.

This clone appeared once. The chain joins TRBV6-5 to TRBJ1-1, with a possible D match to TRBD1 (6 bases). CDR3 length equals 13 residues. CDR1 is MNHEY, CDR2 SVGAGI, per germline. Trimming pared 7 bases from V and 10 bases from J, leaving 19 bases between. CDR3 residues: CASTPAATGRAFF. The CDR3 bases are TGTGCCAGCACCCCCGCCGCCACAGGGAGAGCTTTCTTT.

CDR3 residues: CASSFRRRVAVPEKLFF. CDR3 nucleotide sequence: TGTGCCAGCAGTTTCCGTCGCAGGGTTGCCGTTCCTGAAAAACTGTTTTTT. The chain recombines TRBV28 with TRBJ1-4; tentatively, D is TRBD1 (5 bases). The V gene's germline CDR1 is MDHEN and CDR2 SYDVKM. This CDR3 has 17 amino acids. V lost 3 bases and J lost 7, with 21 bases in between.

This clone has just a few counts. V and J are TRBV6-5 and TRBJ2-3; D might be TRBD1 (5 bases). V was shortened by 2 bases and J by 4 bases, with 10 bases between the two germline ends. Germline V lookup: CDR1 MNHEY, CDR2 SVGAGI. The CDR3 sequence is 14 residues long. The CDR3: CASSYRGKSDTQYF. The DNA for the CDR3 is TGTGCCAGCAGTTACAGGGGTAAATCAGATACGCAGTATTTT.

The table lists this clone with a count of one. V gene TRBV19 combines with J gene TRBJ2-1; a possible D gene is TRBD2 (7 bases). Germline CDR1 and CDR2: LNHDA and SQIVND (reference sequence). V gave up 5 bases and J gave up 2 bases, with 13 bases separating them. CDR3 length: 15 residues. CDR3 coding DNA: TGTGCCAGTAGTCCCGGGGGGCGCCCCTACAATGAGCAGTTCTTC. Protein: CASSPGGRPYNEQFF.

CDR3: CASSLGIGAQPQHF. In DNA, the CDR3 is TGCGCCAGCAGCTTGGGTATAGGGGCTCAGCCCCAGCATTTT. The rearrangement joins TRBV5-1 to TRBJ1-5, with a weak D call TRBD1 (5 bases). The CDR3 is made up of 14 amino acids. V was clipped by 0 bases and J by 6 bases, with 10 bases between them. CDR1 and CDR2 from the germline V gene are SGHRS and YFSETQ.

V gene TRBV11-2 combines with J gene TRBJ1-2; no reliable D call. Germline V CDR1 and CDR2: SGHAT, FQNNGV. Trimming took off 6 bases at V and 5 bases at J, with 19 bases between the two ends. The CDR3 has 15 residues. CDR3 protein: CASRSLGDSLYGYTF. CDR3 in DNA: TGTGCCAGCAGGTCCCTTGGTGACTCCCTTTATGGCTACACCTTC. Full variable domain (remainder filled in from reference TRBV11-2 and TRBJ1-2): EAGVAQSPRYKIIEKRQSVAFWCNPISGHATLYWYQQILGQGPKLLIQFQNNGVVDDSQLPKDRFSAERLKGVDSTLKIQPAKLEDSAVYLCASRSLGDSLYGYTFGSGTRLTVV.

This clone was seen a few times. The V gene is TRBV7-2, the J gene TRBJ2-2; D may be TRBD2 (6 bases). The CDR3 spans 14 residues. Germline V gene data show CDR1 as SGHTA and CDR2 as FQGNSA. The V end was cut by 4 bases, the J end by 2 bases, with 8 bases between. CDR3 bases: TGTGCCAGCAGCTCGGGACTCAACACCGGGGAGCTGTTTTTT. Encoded protein: CASSSGLNTGELFF.

CDR3 DNA sequence: TGTGCCAGCAGCTTAGAACTAGCGGACACCGGGGAGCTGTTTTTT. Translated, it gives CASSLELADTGELFF. The J gene is TRBJ2-2, the V gene TRBV11-1, with TRBD2 matching over 8 bases. Germline CDR1 is SGHAT and CDR2 is FQDESV (reference sequence). The CDR3 consists of 15 residues. The V segment lost 1 base and the J segment 3 bases; nucleotides outside the gene matches: 1.

This sequence joins TRBV11-3 and TRBJ2-1; 10 nucleotides line up with TRBD1. This CDR3 has 14 residues. Germline CDR1 reads SGHNT; CDR2 reads YENEEA. V trimming: 6 bases; J trimming: 4 bases; junction bases outside the gene matches: 3. DNA for the CDR3: TGTGCCAGCAGTCCGGGACAGGGGTACAATGAGCAGTTCTTC. It translates to CASSPGQGYNEQFF.

This rearrangement joins TRBV30 to TRBJ2-3; 7 positions match TRBD1. Looked up from germline, CDR1 is GTSNPN and CDR2 is SVGIG (reference sequence). Unmatched junction bases numbered 13, after V lost 5 bases and J lost 5 bases. The CDR3 loop spans 15 amino acids. CDR3 in DNA: TGTGCCTGGGATCTCAGGAGACAGGGCATAGATACGCAGTATTTT. It specifies CAWDLRRQGIDTQYF.